This TCR beta chain was retrieved from a study of blood T cell repertoires in COVID-19. Study in general: In each case, the material was cDNA or gDNA derived from T cells, B-cell-depleted T cells, or PBMCs.

The CDR3 runs to 13 residues. Germline V gives CDR1 SGHAT, CDR2 FQNNGV. The germline V and J ends were trimmed by 3 bases and 0 bases, with 5 bases remaining between them. This clone was recorded only once. In the original processing: Amplification of reference gene primers provided the estimated nucleated cell counts. Only in-frame clones appear in the TCRdb table, and some are missing; sequencing was by immunoSEQ multiplex PCR. V, J and clone size are those of that table, while D and trimming were read from the DNA. The data hold about 150,000 clones, with about nine tenths observed a single time. This chain joins TRBV11-2 and TRBJ2-5; D gene ambiguous. This clonotype was sampled from a woman aged 60-70 years with active or convalescent COVID-19. The sample taken for sequencing was peripheral blood. This CDR3 reads CASSFSYQETQYF. As DNA, the CDR3 is TGTGCCAGCAGCTTCTCGTACCAAGAGACCCAGTACTTC.